This entry lists 24 T cell receptor beta chains sequenced from one sample in a study of T cells in localized non-small cell lung cancer. Using immunoSEQ multiplex PCR, the repertoire was profiled, and TCRdb retains in-frame clones only, with some absent. The sample has tens of thousands of clones; 85% to 90% are singletons. The input for sequencing was peripheral blood, taken before any cancer treatment. These receptors originate from a man aged 18-55 years with stage I lung adenocarcinoma.

In DNA form, the CDR3 reads TGTGCCAGCAGCTTAGAGGACGGCTGGAGTAACACCATATATTTT. It yields the protein CASSLEDGWSNTIYF. The chain has TRBV7-9 and TRBJ1-3, with D unresolved. The V and J ends lost 1 base and 7 bases respectively, with 14 bases between them. CDR1 SEHNR and CDR2 FQNEAQ come from the germline V gene (reference sequence). The CDR3 runs to 15 residues.

V is TRBV5-4 and J is TRBJ2-7; TRBD1 might be the D (5 bases). Germline CDR1 and CDR2: SGHNT and YYREEE (reference sequence). This CDR3 region has 14 residues. Trimming left V 7 bases short and J 4 bases short, with 18 bases between. The DNA for the CDR3 is TGTGCCAGCGGCCCTGGGTTGGGGCCTTACGAGCAGTACTTC. Its translation: CASGPGLGPYEQYF. The full variable domain, with the rest looked up from reference TRBV5-4 and TRBJ2-7, is ETGVTQSPTHLIKTRGQQVTLRCSSQSGHNTVSWYQQALGQGPQFIFQYYREEENGRGNFPPRFSGLQFPNYSSELNVNALELDDSALYLCASGPGLGPYEQYFGPGTRLTVT.

The CDR3 spells CASSPEGQTNYGYTF. The CDR3 nucleotides are TGTGCCAGCAGCCCAGAGGGACAGACTAACTATGGCTACACCTTC. The chain employs TRBV6-6 and TRBJ1-2; 7 bases agree with TRBD1. CDR1 is MNHNY and CDR2 is SVGAGI in the germline V gene (reference sequence). The CDR3 is made up of 15 amino acids. The junction had 7 bases not matched to a gene; V was cut back by 6 bases and J by 0 bases.

The genes are TRBV7-8 and TRBJ1-2; D perhaps matches TRBD1 (5 bases). The CDR3 is 16 residues long. The V end lost 1 base, the J end lost 6 bases, and 18 bases lay between the germline ends. Germline V gene lookup returns CDR1 SGHVS and CDR2 FQNEAQ. The CDR3 protein is CASSLVFNQGRDGYTF. In nucleotides, the CDR3 is TGTGCCAGCAGCTTAGTTTTTAATCAGGGCCGCGATGGCTACACCTTC.

This chain links TRBV28 with TRBJ1-1; tentatively, D is TRBD1 (6 bases). V dropped 6 bases and J dropped 1 base, with 12 bases sitting between them. Per germline, CDR1 MDHEN and CDR2 SYDVKM. This CDR3 has 14 residues. CDR3: CASSDGGANTEAFF. For the CDR3, the DNA is TGTGCCAGCAGCGACGGGGGGGCGAACACTGAAGCTTTCTTT.

The chain carries TRBV9 and TRBJ2-2; D might be TRBD1 or TRBD2, each matching 5 bases. The V and J ends lost 2 bases and 2 bases respectively, with 7 bases between them. CDR1 is SGDLS, CDR2 YYNGEE, per germline. CDR3 length: 14 residues. CDR3 sequence reads: CASSVGTNTGELFF. CDR3 bases: TGTGCCAGCAGCGTTGGGACCAACACCGGGGAGCTGTTTTTT.

J is TRBJ1-1 and V is TRBV18; a possible D gene is TRBD1 (5 bases). The CDR3 has 13 residues. Trimming took off 5 bases at V and 1 base at J, with 8 bases between the two ends. Germline assignment: CDR1 KGHSH and CDR2 LQKENI. The CDR3 nucleotides are TGTGCCAGCTCATCCCAGGGGAACACTGAAGCTTTCTTT. Translated: CASSSQGNTEAFF.

The chain joins TRBV5-6 to TRBJ1-5; unclear D gene. The germline V gene encodes CDR1 SGHDT and CDR2 YYEEEE. This CDR3 spans 13 amino acids. Trimming removed 1 base from V and 4 bases from J, with 6 bases in between. CDR3 nucleotides: TGTGCCAGCAGCTTGCAAGGTAATCAGCCCCAGCATTTT. Translated: CASSLQGNQPQHF.

The rearrangement uses TRBV19 and TRBJ2-6; 9 positions match TRBD1. In germline, CDR1 is LNHDA, CDR2 SQIVND (reference sequence). This CDR3 is 18 amino acids long. After removal of 5 bases from V and 3 bases from J, the junction contained 11 bases not matched to a gene. The CDR3 protein is CASSRKGQGLGGANVLTF. Here the CDR3 DNA reads TGTGCCAGTAGTCGTAAGGGACAGGGTTTAGGTGGGGCCAACGTCCTGACTTTC.

CDR3 protein: CAWEKNEQFF. CDR3 sequence (DNA): TGTGCCTGGGAGAAAAATGAGCAGTTCTTC. The chain has TRBV30 and TRBJ2-1; D is uncertain. Between the trimmed V and J ends, which lost 5 bases and 7 bases, there was a span of 6 bases. Germline CDR1 reads GTSNPN; CDR2 reads SVGIG (reference sequence). The CDR3 has 10 residues.

The chain links TRBV5-6 to TRBJ1-1; 7 nucleotides align to TRBD1. The germline CDR1 and CDR2 sequences are SGHDT and YYEEEE. This CDR3 is built from 12 residues. V lost 5 bases and J lost 8; bases outside the gene matches: 6. The CDR3 here is CASSSPQGEAFF. CDR3 sequence (DNA): TGTGCCAGCAGTTCCCCACAGGGGGAAGCTTTCTTT.

The V and J genes are TRBV2 and TRBJ2-7; TRBD1 matches 10 bases. The junction had 5 bases not matched to a gene; V was cut back by 6 bases and J by 0 bases. CDR1 is SNHLY, CDR2 FYNNEI, per germline. CDR3 length equals 15 residues. Here the CDR3 DNA reads TGTGCCAGCAGAGACAGGGGGCCGAGCTCCTACGAGCAGTACTTC. This gives the protein CASRDRGPSSYEQYF.

J is TRBJ2-7 and V is TRBV7-8; the match to TRBD1 covers 10 bases. This CDR3 comprises 16 residues. The germline gives CDR1 SGHVS, CDR2 FQNEAQ. V trimming: 0 bases; J trimming: 3 bases; junction bases outside the gene matches: 5. DNA of the CDR3: TGTGCCAGCAGCTTAGCTGGAGGGACAGGGGTCTACGAGCAGTACTTC. Its translation is CASSLAGGTGVYEQYF.

This chain links TRBV7-8 with TRBJ1-1; D unresolved. V was shortened by 4 bases and J by 6 bases, with 18 bases between the two germline ends. Germline V gene data show CDR1 as SGHVS and CDR2 as FQNEAQ. The CDR3 consists of 15 residues. In nucleotides, the CDR3 is TGTGCCAGCAGCTCCAGCCGTGAACCGTACCCTGAAGCTTTCTTT. Amino acids: CASSSSREPYPEAFF.

This clone was counted only a few times. The chain links TRBV4-3 to TRBJ1-6; no firm D call. Germline V CDR1 and CDR2: LGHNA, YSLEER. The V gene lost 0 bases and the J gene lost 7 bases, with 10 bases spanning the gap. CDR3 size: 15 residues. The CDR3 bases are TGCGCCAGCAGCCAAGAGCGGGGTCGGAATTCACCCCTCCACTTT. Amino acids: CASSQERGRNSPLHF.

The rearrangement uses TRBV5-1 and TRBJ1-1, with 7 bases aligning to TRBD1. The germline gives CDR1 SGHRS, CDR2 YFSETQ. This CDR3 region has 14 residues. The V and J ends lost 0 bases and 6 bases, in that order; junction bases with no gene match: 5. For the CDR3, the DNA is TGCGCCAGCAGCTTGGCCAGGGGGATCTCTGAAGCTTTCTTT. Protein product: CASSLARGISEAFF.

The chain combines TRBV19 with TRBJ2-1; maybe TRBD2 (5 bases). This CDR3 comprises 13 residues. CDR1 and CDR2 (germline): LNHDA, SQIVND (reference sequence). The V gene lost 3 bases and the J gene lost 6 bases, with 9 bases spanning the gap. This CDR3 reads CASSIEGGNEQFF. DNA of the CDR3: TGTGCCAGTAGTATTGAGGGTGGCAATGAGCAGTTCTTC.

The chain joins TRBV20-1 to TRBJ2-7, with unresolved D. The V end lost 5 bases, the J end lost 2 bases, and 7 bases lay between the germline ends. CDR1 and CDR2 from the germline V gene are DFQATT and SNEGSKA (reference sequence). This CDR3 spans 11 amino acids. The DNA for the CDR3 is TGCAGTGCTTTATCCACCTACGAGCAGTACTTC. Its translation is CSALSTYEQYF.

Worth noting for this clone: Other DNA sequences in this specimen translate into the identical CDR3. This chain uses TRBV7-2 with TRBJ2-7; D unresolved. The V end was cut by 1 base, the J end by 3 bases, with 7 bases between. Germline loops: CDR1 SGHTA, CDR2 FQGNSA. The length of the CDR3 is 13 residues. In DNA form, the CDR3 reads TGTGCCAGCAGCTTAGGCCGAGACTACGAGCAGTACTTC. Amino acid sequence: CASSLGRDYEQYF.

This clone appeared once. This chain uses TRBV5-6 with TRBJ1-3; tentative D call: TRBD1 (6 bases). Trimming shortened V by 4 bases and J by 4 bases, and 12 bases separated the two germline ends. Germline V gene data show CDR1 as SGHDT and CDR2 as YYEEEE. The CDR3 is 14 residues long. CDR3 protein: CASSMTGPGNTIYF. CDR3 DNA: TGTGCCAGCAGCATGACAGGTCCCGGAAACACCATATATTTT.

The chain carries TRBV19 and TRBJ1-6; tentative D call: TRBD1 (5 bases). CDR1 is LNHDA and CDR2 is SQIVND in the germline V gene (reference sequence). Trimming stripped 4 bases from V and 7 bases from J, with 11 bases between. The CDR3 extends over 14 amino acids. The CDR3: CASSKRDRNSPLHF. The CDR3, as DNA: TGTGCCAGTAGTAAGAGAGACAGAAATTCACCCCTCCACTTT.

The chain uses TRBV7-2 and TRBJ1-1, with D perhaps matching TRBD1 (6 bases). CDR1 SGHTA and CDR2 FQGNSA come from the germline V gene. The CDR3 is made up of 13 amino acids. Trimming removed 6 bases from V and 4 bases from J, with 12 bases in between. CDR3 sequence: CASSSYRVTEAFF. The CDR3 DNA reads as TGTGCCAGCAGTTCTTACAGGGTCACTGAAGCTTTCTTT.

V and J are TRBV6-6 and TRBJ1-6; possible D gene TRBD1, 6 bases. V lost 6 bases, J lost 8 bases, and 17 bases lay in between. Germline V lookup: CDR1 MNHNY, CDR2 SVGAGI (reference sequence). This CDR3 comprises 15 residues. The DNA of the CDR3 is TGTGCCAGCAGCCCATTGCGGACAGCCGATTCACCCCTCCACTTT. Residues: CASSPLRTADSPLHF.

The chain has TRBV11-2 and TRBJ2-5; 9 positions agree with TRBD1. V was clipped by 1 base and J by 2 bases; unmatched bases: 5. The CDR3 is 16 amino acids. Germline V gene sequence: CDR1 SGHAT, CDR2 FQNNGV. The CDR3 sequence: CASSLAAGTGQETQYF. CDR3 nucleotide sequence: TGTGCCAGCAGCTTAGCTGCCGGGACAGGGCAAGAGACCCAGTACTTC. Full variable domain (outside the CDR3, taken from reference TRBV11-2 and TRBJ2-5): EAGVAQSPRYKIIEKRQSVAFWCNPISGHATLYWYQQILGQGPKLLIQFQNNGVVDDSQLPKDRFSAERLKGVDSTLKIQPAKLEDSAVYLCASSLAAGTGQETQYFGPGTRLLVL.